This T cell receptor (beta chain) emerged from a study of OX40 agonist ivuxolimab in advanced cancers. With V trimmed by 7 bases and J by 0 bases, 10 bases remained unmatched. The CDR3 extends over 17 amino acids. The germline V gene encodes CDR1 SNHLY and CDR2 FYNNEI. Produced via immunoSEQ multiplex PCR; TCRdb's table is partial and in-frame only. The repertoire holds approximately 10,000 clones, about 75% seen once, with about 29% in the top ten. This clone has a single count. Material: CD4+ or CD8+ T cells sorted from blood, obtained in a trial of the OX40 agonist ivuxolimab. The clonotype originates from an adult with an advanced solid tumor such as melanoma, head and neck, liver or kidney cancer. This chain uses TRBV2 with TRBJ2-3; 10 bases are a match to TRBD2. The CDR3 sequence: CASKRTSGLPSTDTQYF. CDR3 DNA sequence: TGTGCCAGCAAGAGGACTAGCGGTCTACCTAGCACAGATACGCAGTATTTT.